There are a few counts of the clone carrying this T cell receptor (beta chain). Researchers amplified the TCR beta CDR3 regions from RNA transcripts. HTBI primers were employed in a first-round RT-PCR of the TCR CDR3. TCRdb called the multiplex PCR reads again in MiXCR, with one record for every CDR3 protein. The table includes roughly 290,000 distinct CDR3 sequences, 12% to 15% detected once. The record originates from a study of T cells in Graves' hyperthyroidism and ophthalmopathy. Study background: The blood sample was taken at first diagnosis, before treatment began.

The source is a middle-aged woman with Graves' hyperthyroidism. Material for sequencing was blood.

CDR3 in amino acids: CASSPSRVLGYTF. In nucleotides, the CDR3 is TGTGCCAGTAGCCCCAGCAGGGTTCTTGGCTACACCTTC. The rearrangement joins TRBV19 to TRBJ1-2, with D possibly matching TRBD1 (5 bases). V shed 6 bases and J shed 7 bases, with 15 bases lying between them. This CDR3 comprises 13 residues. Germline assignment: CDR1 LNHDA and CDR2 SQIVND (reference sequence).